The sequence of this T cell receptor (beta chain) was determined in a study of CD8 T cells in Susac syndrome. The CDR3 sequence is 13 residues long. V dropped 4 bases and J dropped 5 bases, with 9 bases sitting between them. From germline, CDR1 is LNHDA and CDR2 SQIVND (reference sequence). For this clonotype: What it binds is unknown.

Random hexamers were used to reverse transcribe an amount of about 0.45 to 1 ug RNA. Amplification of TCR beta CDR3 used immunoSEQ multiplex PCR across 54 Vbeta and 13 Jbeta. TCRdb reanalysed the immunoSEQ multiplex PCR reads using MiXCR and keeps one entry per CDR3 protein. The profile shows approximately 54,000 distinct CDR3 sequences, around 95% of them singletons. Study observations and caveats: Susac-specific public clones were found in both the total CD8+ and the CD8+ TEMRA repertoires, with under 20 in the former and five in the latter.

The CD8+ and CD4+ T cells were isolated magnetically using a negative isolation approach, whereas the TEMRA cells were enriched by FACS. The receptor comes from a human donor with Susac syndrome. Material for sequencing was CD8+ T cells from PBMCs. The chain joins TRBV19 to TRBJ1-5; possible D gene TRBD1, 5 bases. Here the CDR3 reads CASSTLQDQPQHF. In DNA, the CDR3 is TGTGCCAGTAGTACGCTACAGGATCAGCCCCAGCATTTT.